The 10 T cell receptor beta chains listed next were all sequenced from one sample in a study of cytomegalovirus exposure and HLA in healthy donors. It was with 60 Vbeta and 13 Jbeta primers that the PCR ran. This table comes from immunoSEQ multiplex PCR, and its TCRdb copy is limited to in-frame clones, with some not included. The sample lists 75,000 to 100,000 clones, over 75% occurring once. The sample comprised PBMCs. The receptors shown here come from a man in his thirties or forties in good health and CMV-seronegative.

The V gene is TRBV7-3, the J gene TRBJ2-7; perhaps TRBD2 as D (5 bases). Trimming pared 5 bases from V and 6 bases from J, leaving 17 bases between. This CDR3 has 14 residues. In germline, CDR1 is SGHTA, CDR2 FQGTGA. The CDR3 here is CASSPGGSPGEQYF. The CDR3 region has the DNA TGTGCCAGCAGCCCCGGTGGGAGCCCCGGCGAGCAGTACTTC. Complete variable domain (other parts from reference TRBV7-3 and TRBJ2-7): GAGVSQTPSNKVTEKGKYVELRCDPISGHTALYWYRQSLGQGPEFLIYFQGTGAADDSGLPNDRFFAVRPEGSVSTLKIQRTERGDSAVYLCASSPGGSPGEQYFGPGTRLTVT.

The V and J genes are TRBV4-1 and TRBJ2-7, with TRBD2 as a possible D gene (6 bases). CDR3 length: 14 residues. Germline V gene lookup returns CDR1 MGHRA and CDR2 YSYEKL. Trimming took 2 bases from V and 6 from J, leaving 14 bases between them. The CDR3 sequence: CASSQTPGLGEQYF. Here the CDR3 DNA reads TGCGCCAGCAGCCAAACCCCGGGACTGGGCGAGCAGTACTTC.

This clone was detected only a few times. The chain recombines TRBV11-2 with TRBJ1-1, with D unresolved. Per the germline V gene, CDR1 is SGHAT and CDR2 is FQNNGV. The CDR3 has 13 residues. V shed 0 bases and J shed 2 bases, with 4 bases lying between them. CDR3 protein: CASSLDHNTEAFF. As DNA, the CDR3 is TGTGCCAGCAGCTTAGACCATAACACTGAAGCTTTCTTT.

In DNA, the CDR3 is TGTGCCAGCAGCTTTGAGACAGGGACAGATACGCAGTATTTT. It translates to CASSFETGTDTQYF. The chain employs TRBV5-6 and TRBJ2-3; 7 positions agree with TRBD1. Germline-derived CDR1 and CDR2 are SGHDT and YYEEEE. The CDR3 covers 14 residues. After removal of 2 bases from V and 3 bases from J, the junction contained 3 bases not matched to a gene.

J is TRBJ2-1 and V is TRBV2; possible D gene TRBD1, 6 bases. CDR1 is SNHLY and CDR2 is FYNNEI in the germline V gene. CDR3 length: 17 residues. The V gene lost 6 bases and the J gene lost 0 bases, with 18 bases spanning the gap. The CDR3 sequence is CASSRDNIVSSYNEQFF. For the CDR3, the DNA is TGTGCCAGCAGCCGGGACAACATTGTGTCCTCCTACAATGAGCAGTTCTTC.

V and J are TRBV28 and TRBJ1-3, with D perhaps matching TRBD1 (5 bases). V lost 5 bases and J lost 0, with 8 bases in between. The CDR3 runs 14 residues. Germline assignment: CDR1 MDHEN and CDR2 SYDVKM. In DNA form, the CDR3 reads TGTGCCAGCAGTAACAGGAGCTCTGGAAACACCATATATTTT. This gives the protein CASSNRSSGNTIYF.

The V gene is TRBV5-4, the J gene TRBJ2-3, with 7 bases matching TRBD2. Germline loops: CDR1 SGHNT, CDR2 YYREEE (reference sequence). The CDR3 runs to 16 residues. Unmatched junction bases numbered 11, after V lost 4 bases and J lost 3 bases. The CDR3 region is CASSRGRASGTDTQYF. The CDR3 nucleotides read TGTGCCAGCAGCAGGGGTCGGGCTAGCGGAACAGATACGCAGTATTTT.

This clone occurred once. The chain carries TRBV7-2 and TRBJ2-1; D is perhaps TRBD2 (6 bases). This CDR3 has 14 amino acids. Trimming cost V 2 bases and J 5 bases, with 10 bases left between them. Germline V gene lookup returns CDR1 SGHTA and CDR2 FQGNSA. CDR3 region: CASSLRRGDNEQFF. The CDR3 region has the DNA TGTGCCAGCAGCTTACGGAGGGGCGACAATGAGCAGTTCTTC. Supplemented by reference TRBV7-2 and TRBJ2-1, the full variable domain reads GAGVSQSPSNKVTEKGKDVELRCDPISGHTALYWYRQSLGQGLEFLIYFQGNSAPDKSGLPSDRFSAERTGGSVSTLTIQRTQQEDSAVYLCASSLRRGDNEQFFGPGTRLTVL.

The chain joins TRBV9 to TRBJ2-1; 7 bases are shared with TRBD1. Losses at the gene ends were 3 bases for V and 0 bases for J; bases not matched to a gene: 9. CDR1 SGDLS and CDR2 YYNGEE come from the germline V gene. CDR3 size: 17 residues. CDR3 bases: TGTGCCAGCAGCGCTGCGAACAGGGGACCCTCCTACAATGAGCAGTTCTTC. Its translation: CASSAANRGPSYNEQFF.

The CDR3 DNA sequence: TGTGCCAGCAGCAGCACCGGGACATTGCATATCTACGAGCAGTACTTC. This encodes CASSSTGTLHIYEQYF. The chain combines TRBV7-9 with TRBJ2-5; possibly TRBD1 for D (6 bases). The assigned J gene may be wrong: the sequence end matches TRBJ2-7 better. The CDR3 consists of 16 residues. The germline CDR1 and CDR2 sequences are SEHNR and FQNEAQ (reference sequence).